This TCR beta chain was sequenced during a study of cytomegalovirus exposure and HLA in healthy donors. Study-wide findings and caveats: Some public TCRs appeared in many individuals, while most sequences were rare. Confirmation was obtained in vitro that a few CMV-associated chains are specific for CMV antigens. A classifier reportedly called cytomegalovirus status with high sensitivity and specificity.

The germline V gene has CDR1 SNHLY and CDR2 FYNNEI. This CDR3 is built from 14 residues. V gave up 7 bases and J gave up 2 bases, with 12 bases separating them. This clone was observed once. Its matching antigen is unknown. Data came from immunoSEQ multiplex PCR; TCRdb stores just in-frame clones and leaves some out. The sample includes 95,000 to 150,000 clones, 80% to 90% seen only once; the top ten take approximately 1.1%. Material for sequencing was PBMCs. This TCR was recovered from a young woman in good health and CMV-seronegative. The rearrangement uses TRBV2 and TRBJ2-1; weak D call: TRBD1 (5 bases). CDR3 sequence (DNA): TGTGCCAGCACCGGGCAGGGCCCCTACAATGAGCAGTTCTTC. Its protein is CASTGQGPYNEQFF.